The rows below give T cell receptor beta chains drawn from one sample of a study of T cells in Graves' hyperthyroidism and ophthalmopathy. TCRdb itself ran the multiplex PCR reads through MiXCR, one entry per CDR3 protein. This sample has 500,000 to 750,000 distinct CDR3 sequences, with 40% to 55% found just once. Sequenced material: peripheral blood or thyroid tissue (not recorded which). The receptors originated from a young woman with Graves' hyperthyroidism. Both conserved end residues are part of each CDR3. D genes are given only for firm matches. Expanded clones get a size class; other rows say once, few or many, or leave the size out.

d_call	j_call	v_call	clone_size	cdr3_nt	cdr3_aa
TRBD1	TRBJ1-5	TRBV29-1	.	TGCAGCGCCGCGGACAGGGGGCAAAATGAGCATTTT	CSAADRGQNEHF
.	TRBJ2-7	TRBV10-3	.	TGTGCCATCAGTGAGTCGAGCCAGGGCGGCTACGAGCAGTACTTC	CAISESSQGGYEQYF
TRBD2	TRBJ2-7	TRBV20-1	.	TGCAGTGGGACTAGCGCGTCCTACGAGCAGTACTTC	CSGTSASYEQYF
.	TRBJ2-7	TRBV3-1	.	TGTGCCAGCAGCCAATTGGTGGCAACCTACGAGCAGTACTTC	CASSQLVATYEQYF
.	TRBJ2-7	TRBV7-3	many	TGTGCCAGCAGCTTAGGAGCGGAACATCCTTACGAGCAGTACTTC	CASSLGAEHPYEQYF
.	TRBJ2-3	TRBV20-1	.	TGCAGTGCTAGAGATTGGGCAGACATCCCAGACACAGATACGCAGTATTTT	CSARDWADIPDTDTQYF
.	TRBJ2-7	TRBV4-1	many	TGCGCCAGCAGCTTCGCTCTGGCCTACGAGCAGTACTTC	CASSFALAYEQYF
TRBD2	TRBJ2-5	TRBV7-2	many	TGTGCCAGCAGCGCCGGTAGCGGGAGTCAAGAGACCCAGTACTTC	CASSAGSGSQETQYF
TRBD1	TRBJ2-7	TRBV2	many	TGTGCCAGCATGAGGGGACAGACCTACGAGCAGTACTTC	CASMRGQTYEQYF
.	TRBJ1-1	TRBV20-1	many	TGCAGTGCTAGAGATCGGAAGGTGGCGAACACTGAAGCTTTCTTT	CSARDRKVANTEAFF
.	TRBJ2-7	TRBV7-8	.	TGTGCCAGCAGCTTATATGTTGATTGG	CASSLYVDW
TRBD2	TRBJ2-5	TRBV29-1	.	TGCAGCGTTGGAGGGGCTAGCGGGAGGTTAGAGACCCAGTACTTC	CSVGGASGRLETQYF
TRBD1	TRBJ1-2	TRBV15	.	TGTGCCACCAGCAGCTGGACAGGGCGCTATGGCTACACCTTC	CATSSWTGRYGYTF
.	TRBJ1-2	TRBV20-1	few	TGCAGTGCTAGACGGGGGCCTGATGGCTACACCTTC	CSARRGPDGYTF
TRBD2	TRBJ2-3	TRBV5-1	.	TGCGCCAGCAGTACTAGCGGAGGCACAGATACGCAGTATTTT	CASSTSGGTDTQYF
TRBD1	TRBJ2-1	TRBV24-1	.	TGTGCCACCAGTGACCTTACCGGGACAGACCCCAACTCCTACAATGAGCAGTTCTTC	CATSDLTGTDPNSYNEQFF
TRBD2	TRBJ2-7	TRBV5-1	many	TGCGCCAGCAGCGGCATTAGCGGGAGGGCCTACGAGCAGTACTTC	CASSGISGRAYEQYF
.	TRBJ2-5	TRBV7-2	.	TGTGCCAGCAACCTGGGGAACCACGAAGAGACCCAGTACTTC	CASNLGNHEETQYF
.	TRBJ1-4	TRBV10-3	few	TGTGCCAGCAGTCCTCAAGGGGGAGCGAATGAAAAACTGTTTTTT	CASSPQGGANEKLFF
.	TRBJ1-1	TRBV7-9	many	TGTGCCAGCAGCCACAGGGATAACACTGAAGCTTTCTTT	CASSHRDNTEAFF
.	TRBJ2-2	TRBV7-3	many	TGTGCCAGCAGCTTTGAAGGGAACACCGGGGAGCTGTTTTTT	CASSFEGNTGELFF
TRBD2	TRBJ2-7	TRBV3-1	many	TGTGCCAGCAGCCAAGCAGGGACTAGTGTCCCCGAGCAGTACTTC	CASSQAGTSVPEQYF
TRBD1	TRBJ1-4	TRBV5-4	.	TGTGTCAGCAGCGCCCGGGCAGGGGGGACTGAAAAACTGTTTTTT	CVSSARAGGTEKLFF
.	TRBJ1-1	TRBV7-9	many	TGTGCCAGCAGCTTAGGCGGGATTTTAGGGCAAGCTGAAGCTTTCTTT	CASSLGGILGQAEAFF
.	TRBJ1-1	TRBV12-3/TRBV12-4	many	TGTGCCAGCAGTGAGTACGGGACCGAGGACACTGAAGCTTTCTTT	CASSEYGTEDTEAFF
.	TRBJ2-4	TRBV12-3/TRBV12-4	.	TGTGCCAGCAGTTTGTTAGCGGAAAACATTCAGTACTTC	CASSLLAENIQYF
.	TRBJ2-7	TRBV7-2	many	TGTGCCAGCAGCTTAGCGCAAGCTCACCTTGGATACGAGCAGTACTTC	CASSLAQAHLGYEQYF
TRBD2	TRBJ2-7	TRBV3-1	few	TGTGCCAGCAGCCAAGATTTAGCGGGAGGGCCCCACGAGCAGTACTTC	CASSQDLAGGPHEQYF
.	TRBJ1-6	TRBV2	.	TGTGCCAGCAGTCCGAGGGCTCCCCCCGTACACCTCCACTTT	CASSPRAPPVHLHF
.	TRBJ2-3	TRBV7-2	once	TGTGCCAGCAGCTCATACAGGTTCCCCCGCACAGATACGCAGTATTTT	CASSSYRFPRTDTQYF
.	TRBJ2-7	TRBV18	many	TGTGCCAGCTCACCGAGGGCTAGCGCCGACTACGAGCAGTACTTC	CASSPRASADYEQYF
.	TRBJ2-7	TRBV2	many	TGTGCTCAGGGGACGGGGGGCCTCTCCTACGAGCAGTACTTC	CAQGTGGLSYEQYF
TRBD2	TRBJ2-7	TRBV5-1	many	TGCGCCAGCAGCTTGGAGGTAGCGGGAGGTTACGAGCAGTACTTC	CASSLEVAGGYEQYF
TRBD1	TRBJ1-2	TRBV7-2	.	TGTGCCAGCAGAAAAAGGGACAGCATGACCTTC	CASRKRDSMTF
TRBD1	TRBJ2-7	TRBV6-1	many	TGTGCCAGCAGCCTGACAGGGGGCGGAATGAACGAGCAGTACTTC	CASSLTGGGMNEQYF
TRBD2	TRBJ2-2	TRBV11-3	many	TGTGCCAGCAGCGAGAGCGGGAGCGACACCGGGGAGCTGTTTTTT	CASSESGSDTGELFF
TRBD1	TRBJ2-7	TRBV20-1	many	TGCAGTGCTAGAGGACAGGGACAGGGGCCCTCCGGGGGTGAGCAGTACTTC	CSARGQGQGPSGGEQYF
.	TRBJ1-2	TRBV7-9	.	TGTGCCAGCAGCATCTTTGCGGGGTTC	CASSIFAGF
TRBD1	TRBJ2-5	TRBV15	.	TGTGCCACCAGCGTCTCCGGGACAGGGAGAATAGAGACCCAGTACTTC	CATSVSGTGRIETQYF
.	TRBJ2-5	TRBV20-1	many	TGCAGTGCTAGTTCCGGGACTCTAAACTCGGAGACCCAGTACTTC	CSASSGTLNSETQYF
TRBD1	TRBJ1-5	TRBV18	many	TGTGCCAGTTCGACAGGGATGCAGCCCCAGCATTTT	CASSTGMQPQHF
.	TRBJ1-3	TRBV5-1	.	TGCGCCAACAGCTTGGATGGGGGCACTGGAGACACCATATATTTT	CANSLDGGTGDTIYF
TRBD2	TRBJ2-5	TRBV6-4	.	TGTGCCAGCAGTGGCGGGAGAAGAGAGACCCAGTACTTC	CASSGGRRETQYF
.	TRBJ2-7	TRBV6-5	many	TGTGCCAGCAGTTATGGTGGAGGAGAGTACGAGCAGTACTTC	CASSYGGGEYEQYF
TRBD2	TRBJ2-3	TRBV20-1	few	TGCAGTGCCGAGGGACTAGCGGGAGTTATGAAGGGACTTGCAGATACGCAGTATTTT	CSAEGLAGVMKGLADTQYF
.	TRBJ2-5	TRBV30	.	TGTGCCTGGAGCACTGGATATCAAGAGACCCAGTACTTC	CAWSTGYQETQYF
.	TRBJ1-2	TRBV7-9	many	TGTGCCAGCAGCTTAGCGTCAGGGTATGGCTACACCTTC	CASSLASGYGYTF
.	TRBJ2-6	TRBV7-2	.	TGTGCCAGCAGCCCCCCCTGGGAGAGCTCTGGGGCCAACGTCCTGACTTTC	CASSPPWESSGANVLTF
.	TRBJ1-6	TRBV15	once	TGTGCCACCAGCAGCTTAACGGGGACGTATTCACCCCTCCACTTT	CATSSLTGTYSPLHF
.	TRBJ1-2	TRBV4-2	many	TGTGCCAGCAGCCCAGGGTTTGGCTACACCTTC	CASSPGFGYTF
TRBD2	TRBJ2-7	TRBV4-3	many	TGCGCCAGCAGCCAAGATCTCACTAGCGAGTTACACGAGCAGTACTTC	CASSQDLTSELHEQYF
.	TRBJ1-1	TRBV2	.	TGTGCCAGCAGTGGGGCAGGGAGGACTGAAGCTTTCTTT	CASSGAGRTEAFF
.	TRBJ1-1	TRBV19	.	TGTGCCAGTAGTAAGGGGGAGGGGGACACTGAAGCTTTCTTT	CASSKGEGDTEAFF